The T cell receptor beta chain under discussion was sequenced for a study of T cell repertoires in cytomegalovirus infection. Study outcomes and limitations: Dominant in the ex vivo response were TCR beta clonotypes restricted by HLA-C and specific for CMV.

About this clonotype itself: What it recognizes is unknown.

The CDR3 is 14 residues long. V gave up 2 bases and J gave up 4 bases, with 11 bases separating them. CDR1 MNHGY and CDR2 SAAAGT come from the germline V gene. One entry per CDR3 protein results from TCRdb running MiXCR on the reads. This sample has fewer than 900,000 distinct CDR3 sequences, with about 28% found just once. Sequenced here: cultured CD8+ T cells from PBMCs, sampled from culture after CMV antigen stimulation. The receptor comes from a human donor in good health (CMV status not recorded). Some clones in this sample may be carry-over from other donors' samples. The gene calls are TRBV6-8 and TRBJ1-2, with D unresolved. The CDR3 nucleotides are TGTGCCAGCAGTTACAGCGGACCTTTCTATGGCTACACCTTC. Protein: CASSYSGPFYGYTF.